This paragraph reports one T cell receptor beta chain. The CDR3 spans 14 residues. Germline V gene data show CDR1 as SGHNT and CDR2 as YENEEA. Trimming shortened V by 3 bases and J by 9 bases, and 12 bases separated the two germline ends. The entry originates in a study of blood T cell repertoires in COVID-19. Study background: Acute and convalescent COVID-19 samples came from the United States, Italy and Spain. PBMCs, B-cell-depleted T cells, or T cells were the source of the cDNA or gDNA that made up the material.

Per the original methods: Amplified reference gene primers provided the basis for estimating nucleated cell counts. Here immunoSEQ multiplex PCR was the method, and the copy in TCRdb shows in-frame clones only, minus some. V, J and clone size were drawn from that table, and D and trimming were deduced from the DNA. The sample contains roughly 440,000 clones, about nine tenths of which appear only once. The chain joins TRBV11-3 to TRBJ1-6; possible D gene TRBD1, 6 bases. Sequencing was carried out using peripheral blood. This clonotype was sampled from a woman between 50 and 59 years old with COVID-19, enrolled during active disease. The DNA for the CDR3 is TGTGCCAGCAGCTTTGGGGGCCCAGGTTCACCCCTCCACTTT. Its translation is CASSFGGPGSPLHF.